Listed below are T cell receptor beta chains from one sample, sequenced in a study of human T cells and chemical hapten exposure. Using its own MiXCR run on the RACE reads, TCRdb lists one record per CDR3 protein. This table has roughly 110,000 distinct CDR3 sequences, 9.5% to 15% appearing once. Material: whole blood, obtained in connection with sensitization to the hapten diphenylcyclopropenone (DPC). All receptors derive from a woman aged 50 to 60 with alopecia areata. Some clones in this sample may be carry-over from other donors' samples. CDR3s include the opening cysteine and the closing phenylalanine or tryptophan. Each record gives: V gene, J gene, D gene, clone size, CDR3 length, CDR3 protein, CDR3 DNA. D genes are given only for firm matches. Clone size is shown for a subset of rows, as once, few, many or a class of expanded clone.

TRBV12-3/TRBV12-4	TRBJ1-1	-	many	16	CASSPPRGLRNTEAFF	TGTGCCAGCAGTCCACCCCGTGGCCTTAGGAACACTGAAGCTTTCTTT
TRBV7-6	TRBJ2-6	-	few	16	CASTLTPASGANVLTF	TGTGCCAGCACCCTAACACCAGCCTCTGGGGCCAACGTCCTGACTTTC
TRBV7-2	TRBJ2-4	-	-	12	CASSLQPSRQYF	TGTGCCAGCAGCCTTCAACCGTCCAGACAGTACTTC
TRBV18	TRBJ2-7	TRBD2	-	15	CASSISSGRTNEQYF	TGTGCCAGCTCAATTTCTAGCGGGAGGACAAACGAGCAGTACTTC
TRBV21-1	TRBJ2-3	-	-	14	CASSKQRGSDTQYF	TGTGCCAGCAGCAAACAACGGGGGTCAGATACGCAGTATTTT
TRBV7-2	TRBJ2-3	-	few	15	CASSSSVGGQDTQYF	TGTGCCAGCAGTTCTAGCGTGGGGGGGCAGGATACGCAGTATTTT
TRBV6-2/TRBV6-3	TRBJ2-2	-	few	13	CASSYQGGGELFF	TGTGCCAGCAGTTACCAGGGTGGCGGGGAGCTGTTTTTT
TRBV28	TRBJ2-1	-	-	17	CASSPTIGRQLYNEQFF	TGTGCCAGCAGTCCCACAATCGGGCGGCAGCTATACAATGAGCAGTTCTTC
TRBV6-2/TRBV6-3	TRBJ2-5	TRBD2	-	15	CASSDGTSGGKTQYF	TGTGCCAGCAGCGACGGGACTAGCGGGGGAAAGACCCAGTACTTC
TRBV6-5	TRBJ1-1	-	many	13	CASRLQGNTEAFF	TGTGCCAGCAGATTACAGGGGAACACTGAAGCTTTCTTT
TRBV9	TRBJ2-5	-	many	16	CASSVGPRVDQETQYF	TGTGCCAGCAGCGTAGGTCCGAGGGTCGATCAAGAGACCCAGTACTTC
TRBV12-3/TRBV12-4	TRBJ1-5	-	few	14	CASSLRFDNQPQHF	TGTGCCAGCAGTTTAAGGTTTGACAATCAGCCCCAGCATTTT
TRBV4-2	TRBJ1-5	-	-	13	CASSQDNNQPQHF	TGTGCCAGCAGCCAAGATAACAATCAGCCCCAGCATTTT
TRBV15	TRBJ1-1	-	-	13	CATTLRLNTEAFF	TGTGCCACCACTTTGAGGCTGAACACTGAAGCTTTCTTT